This is a list of T cell receptor beta chains from one sample in a study of blood T cell repertoires in COVID-19. The assay was immunoSEQ multiplex PCR, and TCRdb's table has in-frame clones only and misses some. The data hold approximately 200,000 clones, with about 85% observed a single time. The sample consisted of peripheral blood. Source of these receptors: a man aged 70 or older with acute or convalescent COVID-19. Each CDR3 is given with its conserved first and last residue. Each record gives: J gene, V gene, D gene, clone size, CDR3 DNA, CDR3 protein. D genes are given only for firm matches. The size entry is marked missing in some rows and otherwise reads once, few, many or a size class.

>TRBJ2-5|TRBV9|TRBD1|-
TGTGCCAGCAGCGTAGATCCAGGGGGTGAAGAGACCCAGTACTTC
CASSVDPGGEETQYF
>TRBJ2-1|TRBV7-3|-|many
TGTGCCAGCAGCTTAGAGTGGAGCCGCTCTGAGCAGTTCTTC
CASSLEWSRSEQFF
>TRBJ2-7|TRBV5-1|-|-
TGCGCCAGCAGCTTAGGGACTCAAGGCTCCTACGAGCAGTACTTC
CASSLGTQGSYEQYF
>TRBJ1-1|TRBV7-9|-|-
TGTGCCAGCAGCTCTGCCGACAGCTTGAACACTGAAGCTTTCTTT
CASSSADSLNTEAFF
>TRBJ2-5|TRBV9|-|-
TGTGCCAGCAGCGCTTCGGACCAACTAAAGGGGGAGACCCAGTACTTC
CASSASDQLKGETQYF
>TRBJ2-7|TRBV20-1|TRBD2|once
TGCAGTGCTAGTTCAGCGGGAGGCCTCTACGAGCAGTACTTC
CSASSAGGLYEQYF
>TRBJ1-1|TRBV15|-|-
TGTGCCACCAGCAGAAGGGGTGCGAACACTGAAGCTTTCTTT
CATSRRGANTEAFF
>TRBJ2-1|TRBV10-3|-|-
TGTGCCATCAGTGGGCAAAATGAGCAGTTCTTC
CAISGQNEQFF
>TRBJ1-2|TRBV28|TRBD1|once
TGTGCCAGCAGTGTAGGGACAGGCTATGGCTACACCTTC
CASSVGTGYGYTF
>TRBJ2-7|TRBV21-1|-|-
TGTGCCAGCAGCAAACCCTCCGACAGCCTGGGAAGCCGAGCCCACGAGCAGTACTTC
CASSKPSDSLGSRAHEQYF
>TRBJ1-4|TRBV4-1|TRBD1|-
TGCGCCAGCAGCCAACAGGGACAGGGGGATGAAAAACTGTTTTTT
CASSQQGQGDEKLFF
>TRBJ2-1|TRBV7-6|-|-
TGTGCCAGCAGCTTAGTCGGCTCCTACAATGAGCAGTTCTTC
CASSLVGSYNEQFF
>TRBJ2-1|TRBV11-2|-|-
TGTGCCAGCAGCTCAGGAGGGCCGCAGTTCTTC
CASSSGGPQFF
>TRBJ1-4|TRBV29-1|TRBD1|-
TGCAGCGTTGTTTTTGGGACAGGAGGTGAAAAACTGTTTTTT
CSVVFGTGGEKLFF
>TRBJ1-6|TRBV3-1/TRBV3-2|-|-
TGTGCCAGCAGCCAATTCAATGATTCACCCCTCCACTTT
CASSQFNDSPLHF
>TRBJ1-6|TRBV2|TRBD1|once
TGTGCCAGCAGTGGTGGGACAGCACTTAATTCACCCCTCCACTTT
CASSGGTALNSPLHF
>TRBJ1-5|TRBV29-1|TRBD1|-
TGCAGCGTTCGACAGGGGGATCAGCCCCAGCATTTT
CSVRQGDQPQHF
>TRBJ1-5|TRBV2|TRBD1|-
TGTGCCAGCAGGATTGGGACAGTCAGCAATCAGCCCCAGCATTTT
CASRIGTVSNQPQHF
>TRBJ1-4|TRBV11-2|-|-
TGTGCCAGCAGCTTGGACAGTGGCAGCCCGACTTTT
CASSLDSGSPTF
>TRBJ2-3|TRBV18|TRBD1|once
TGTGCCAGCTCACCATCATTCCTCGGGACAGGGTCGTCAGATACGCAGTATTTT
CASSPSFLGTGSSDTQYF
>TRBJ2-1|TRBV15|TRBD2|-
TGTGCCACCAGCAGATCCGGGGGGGCGCCCAGTAGACAGTTCTTC
CATSRSGGAPSRQFF
>TRBJ1-2|TRBV2|TRBD1|-
TGTGCCAGCAGATGGACAGGGAACTATGGCTACACCTTC
CASRWTGNYGYTF
>TRBJ2-7|TRBV18|TRBD1|-
TGTGCCAGCTCGCTGGGACAGGACTACGAGCAGTACTTC
CASSLGQDYEQYF
>TRBJ1-5|TRBV7-8|TRBD1|once
TGTGCCAGCAGCTTTGGGGACAGGGGGCTTGGTCAGCCCCAGCATTTT
CASSFGDRGLGQPQHF
>TRBJ1-2|TRBV28|-|-
TGTGCCAGCAGTTCGGGGTACCTGATGCAGCTTCATGGCTACACCTTC
CASSSGYLMQLHGYTF
>TRBJ1-1|TRBV28|-|-
TGTGCCAGCGGTCGGGGGAGCGGTGAAGCTTTCTTT
CASGRGSGEAFF
>TRBJ1-5|TRBV19|-|-
TGTGCCAGTAGTATAGTTTTCTCTTGGCGGTCCAATCAGCCCCAGCATTTT
CASSIVFSWRSNQPQHF